This passage covers 23 T cell receptor beta chains from one sample sequenced in a study of blood T cell repertoires in COVID-19. The repertoire was sequenced with immunoSEQ multiplex PCR; TCRdb's copy has only in-frame clones and lacks some. This table has around 62,000 clones, 85% to 90% appearing once. Input material: PBMCs or T cells enriched from blood (not recorded which). These TCRs come from a middle-aged woman who had recovered from COVID-19.

The CDR3 is CASSWGDNYGYTF. In DNA form, the CDR3 reads TGCGCCAGCAGCTGGGGAGATAACTATGGCTACACCTTC. The genes are TRBV5-1 and TRBJ1-2; D gene ambiguous. Trimming pared 3 bases from V and 1 base from J, leaving 7 bases between. Germline assignment: CDR1 SGHRS and CDR2 YFSETQ. The CDR3 covers 13 residues.

The chain employs TRBV5-1 and TRBJ1-1, with 7 bases lining up with TRBD1. J lost 12 bases, V lost 4 bases, and 6 bases had no gene match. Looked up from germline, CDR1 is SGHRS and CDR2 is YFSETQ. This CDR3 comprises 11 residues. This chain's CDR3 is CASSPTGVTFF. The CDR3 DNA reads as TGCGCCAGCAGCCCTACAGGGGTGACTTTCTTT.

This chain links TRBV7-8 with TRBJ2-1; 9 bases are a match to TRBD2. After removal of 5 bases from V and 4 bases from J, the junction contained 9 bases not matched to a gene. The CDR3 covers 16 residues. Germline CDR1 reads SGHVS; CDR2 reads FQNEAQ. In DNA, the CDR3 is TGTGCCAGCAGCAGGACCGCGGGGGGGTCTTACAATGAGCAGTTCTTC. As protein: CASSRTAGGSYNEQFF.

The chain employs TRBV6-1 and TRBJ2-5, with D unresolved. V was pared by 0 bases and J by 7 bases, with 12 bases between. Germline-derived CDR1 and CDR2 are MNHNS and SASEGT. This CDR3 has 14 amino acids. CDR3 amino acids: CASSEASNEATQYF. DNA of the CDR3: TGTGCCAGCAGTGAAGCCAGTAACGAGGCGACCCAGTACTTC.

This clone was seen a single time. V is TRBV3-1 (or the pseudogene TRBV3-2) and J is TRBJ2-7; weak D call: TRBD1 (5 bases). V was cut by 4 bases and J by 3 bases, with 19 bases left in between. Looked up from germline, CDR1 is LGHDT and CDR2 is YNNKEL (reference sequence). The length of the CDR3 is 16 residues. Here the CDR3 reads CASSRTGRGSDYEQYF. For the CDR3, the DNA is TGTGCCAGCAGCCGAACCGGTAGGGGCTCCGACTACGAGCAGTACTTC.

This clone was observed a single time. The chain employs TRBV2 and TRBJ1-5; D remains ambiguous. Germline assignment: CDR1 SNHLY and CDR2 FYNNEI. V was cut by 8 bases and J by 5 bases, with 16 bases left in between. This CDR3 region has 14 residues. The CDR3 coding sequence is TGTGCCAGCTCCGGGAGGTTGGGCGATCAGCCCCAGCATTTT. Its protein product is CASSGRLGDQPQHF.

This chain uses TRBV9 with TRBJ1-1, with 8 bases aligning to TRBD1. The CDR3 runs to 17 residues. V trimming: 1 base; J trimming: 3 bases; junction bases outside the gene matches: 11. The germline gives CDR1 SGDLS, CDR2 YYNGEE. For the CDR3, the DNA is TGTGCCAGCAGCGTACCGACAGGGGCCCGGGGGGACACTGAAGCTTTCTTT. Its protein product is CASSVPTGARGDTEAFF.

The chain joins TRBV6-5 to TRBJ1-2, with 10 bases fitting TRBD1. Germline trimming cut 0 bases from V and 2 bases from J; bases unmatched to any gene: 3. Per the germline V gene, CDR1 is MNHEY and CDR2 is SVGAGI. The CDR3 totals 16 residues. Here the CDR3 reads CASSYSDRGANYGYTF. CDR3 coding DNA: TGTGCCAGCAGTTACTCGGACAGGGGGGCGAACTATGGCTACACCTTC.

The chain couples TRBV19 to TRBJ1-5; D gene uncertain. The CDR3 sequence is 14 residues long. Germline values: CDR1 LNHDA, CDR2 SQIVND (reference sequence). The V and J ends lost 7 bases and 4 bases respectively, with 14 bases between them. CDR3 bases: TGTGCCAGTACCTCACTTAGGAGGAATCAGCCCCAGCATTTT. Encoded protein: CASTSLRRNQPQHF.

This sequence joins TRBV3-1 (or the pseudogene TRBV3-2) and TRBJ2-3; TRBD2 agrees at 16 bases. With 4 bases clipped from V and 6 bases from J, the junction kept 7 bases outside the gene matches. Germline-derived CDR1 and CDR2 are LGHDT and YNNKEL (reference sequence). The CDR3 contains 17 residues. The CDR3 loop is CASSRGLAGGPPDTQYF. Written as DNA, the CDR3 is TGTGCCAGCAGCCGGGGACTAGCGGGGGGGCCCCCCGATACGCAGTATTTT.

The rearrangement uses TRBV6-5 and TRBJ1-1; 8 nucleotides line up with TRBD1. Germline CDR1 MNHEY, CDR2 SVGAGI. The V segment lost 5 bases and the J segment 4 bases; nucleotides outside the gene matches: 6. CDR3 size: 14 residues. The CDR3 DNA sequence: TGTGCCAGCAGTCAGACAGGGGTAAGCACTGAAGCTTTCTTT. This gives the protein CASSQTGVSTEAFF.

The J gene is TRBJ2-1, the V gene TRBV6-1, with D perhaps matching TRBD2 (5 bases). V lost 2 bases, J lost 1 base, and 12 bases lay in between. The germline CDR1 and CDR2 sequences are MNHNS and SASEGT. The CDR3 extends over 16 amino acids. CDR3 nucleotide sequence: TGTGCCAGCAGTGAACCCGGGGTTGGTTCCTACAATGAGCAGTTCTTC. Amino acid sequence: CASSEPGVGSYNEQFF.

The chain couples TRBV10-3 to TRBJ1-1; D may be TRBD1 (5 bases). V was clipped by 2 bases and J by 1 base, with 5 bases between them. The CDR3 is made up of 13 amino acids. The germline gives CDR1 ENHRY, CDR2 SYGVKD. The DNA of the CDR3 is TGTGCCATCAGTGAGGGACAGAACACTGAAGCTTTCTTT. It encodes CAISEGQNTEAFF.

This clone was observed a handful of times. This chain connects TRBV11-3 to TRBJ1-2, with 7 bases lining up with TRBD1. The CDR3 has 15 amino acids. The germline V gene encodes CDR1 SGHNT and CDR2 YENEEA. The V segment lost 5 bases and the J segment 6 bases; nucleotides outside the gene matches: 12. CDR3 in DNA: TGTGCCAGCAGCCATATACGCAGGGGGAACCATGGCTACACCTTC. Its protein product is CASSHIRRGNHGYTF. Full variable domain (rest looked up from reference TRBV11-3 and TRBJ1-2): EAGVVQSPRYKIIEKKQPVAFWCNPISGHNTLYWYLQNLGQGPELLIRYENEEAVDDSQLPKDRFSAERLKGVDSTLKIQPAELGDSAVYLCASSHIRRGNHGYTFGSGTRLTVV.

This sequence joins TRBV6-1 and TRBJ1-2, with D uncertain. The germline V and J ends were trimmed by 3 bases and 3 bases, with 14 bases remaining between them. This CDR3 region has 15 residues. Germline lookup yields CDR1 MNHNS and CDR2 SASEGT. The CDR3 nucleotides read TGTGCCAGCAGTGAGAAAGGGAGACTAGACTATGGCTACACCTTC. Translation: CASSEKGRLDYGYTF.

The chain joins TRBV10-1 to TRBJ2-3; 9 bases map to TRBD2. CDR1 WNHNN and CDR2 SYGVQD come from the germline V gene (reference sequence). J gave up 2 bases and V 0 bases, and 9 bases lay outside the gene matches. The CDR3 is made up of 18 amino acids. CDR3 nucleotide sequence: TGCGCCAGCAGTGAGTCGTATCAGGTAGCGGGGGACACAGATACGCAGTATTTT. Its protein product is CASSESYQVAGDTDTQYF.

The CDR3: CASSYLATGATNEKLFF. CDR3 in DNA: TGTGCCAGCAGTTACCTCGCGACAGGGGCGACTAATGAAAAACTGTTTTTT. The gene calls are TRBV6-2 or TRBV6-3 and TRBJ1-4; TRBD1 matches 8 bases. CDR1 is MNHEY, CDR2 SVGEGT, per germline. The J segment lost 2 bases and the V segment lost 2 bases, leaving 7 bases of the junction unmatched. The CDR3 totals 17 residues.

The V gene is TRBV5-4, the J gene TRBJ2-1; 9 bases fit TRBD1. V was clipped by 0 bases and J by 7 bases; unmatched bases: 11. The CDR3 totals 17 residues. The germline V gene has CDR1 SGHNT and CDR2 YYREEE (reference sequence). The CDR3 DNA is TGTGCCAGCAGCTTGGGCCCCATACAGGGGGCGAATAATGAGCAGTTCTTC. This gives the protein CASSLGPIQGANNEQFF.

The DNA for the CDR3 is TGTGCCAGCAGTTCGACAGGGGGCGCAGGCTATGGCTACACCTTC. Protein sequence: CASSSTGGAGYGYTF. The genes are TRBV6-5 and TRBJ1-2; 10 bases map to TRBD1. The CDR3 loop spans 15 amino acids. Trimming removed 4 bases from V and 4 bases from J; junction bases left unmatched: 6. Per the germline V gene, CDR1 is MNHEY and CDR2 is SVGAGI.

The chain carries TRBV11-1 and TRBJ1-5; D possibly corresponds to TRBD1 (6 bases). This CDR3 has 13 residues. CDR1 and CDR2 (germline): SGHAT, FQDESV (reference sequence). V was pared by 5 bases and J by 7 bases, with 12 bases between. CDR3 coding DNA: TGTGCCAGCAGCACAGGGATGGAGCAGCCCCAGCATTTT. Amino acid sequence: CASSTGMEQPQHF.

V gene TRBV7-9 combines with J gene TRBJ1-1, with a weak D call TRBD1 (6 bases). This CDR3 is 15 amino acids long. The V gene's germline CDR1 is SEHNR and CDR2 FQNEAQ (reference sequence). The V end was cut by 5 bases, the J end by 1 base, with 14 bases between. This CDR3 reads CASSQIQGSNTEAFF. In DNA, the CDR3 is TGTGCCAGCAGCCAGATACAGGGATCGAACACTGAAGCTTTCTTT.

The CDR3 DNA reads as TGCGCCAGCAGCAACGACAGGGTGGACACTGAAGCTTTCTTT. As protein: CASSNDRVDTEAFF. V is TRBV5-1 and J is TRBJ1-1, with 7 bases aligning to TRBD1. Unmatched junction bases numbered 6, after V lost 4 bases and J lost 3 bases. The germline CDR1 and CDR2 sequences are SGHRS and YFSETQ. This CDR3 comprises 14 residues.

The chain uses TRBV2 and TRBJ2-1; the match to TRBD2 covers 8 bases. The CDR3 consists of 15 residues. V trimming: 5 bases; J trimming: 0 bases; junction bases outside the gene matches: 3. Germline loops: CDR1 SNHLY, CDR2 FYNNEI. The chain's CDR3 is CASSSGGPSYNEQFF. The CDR3 DNA follows: TGTGCCAGCAGTAGCGGGGGTCCCTCCTACAATGAGCAGTTCTTC.